This TCR beta chain originates from a study of cytomegalovirus exposure and HLA in healthy donors. Germline CDR1 SGHNT, CDR2 YYREEE (reference sequence). This CDR3 is built from 16 residues. Losses at the gene ends were 0 bases for V and 4 bases for J; bases not matched to a gene: 7. 13 Jbeta primers and 60 Vbeta primers were used for the PCR. The method was immunoSEQ multiplex PCR; TCRdb's version includes in-frame clones alone and lacks a portion of them. The sample lists over 95,000 clones, about 75% occurring once. The source material was PBMCs. The chain employs TRBV5-4 and TRBJ1-1, with 9 bases lining up with TRBD1. The clonotype was recovered from a woman aged 40 to 50 in good health and CMV-seropositive. CDR3 sequence: CASSLGTGVLSTEAFF. DNA of the CDR3: TGTGCCAGCAGCTTGGGGACAGGGGTTTTGAGCACTGAAGCTTTCTTT.